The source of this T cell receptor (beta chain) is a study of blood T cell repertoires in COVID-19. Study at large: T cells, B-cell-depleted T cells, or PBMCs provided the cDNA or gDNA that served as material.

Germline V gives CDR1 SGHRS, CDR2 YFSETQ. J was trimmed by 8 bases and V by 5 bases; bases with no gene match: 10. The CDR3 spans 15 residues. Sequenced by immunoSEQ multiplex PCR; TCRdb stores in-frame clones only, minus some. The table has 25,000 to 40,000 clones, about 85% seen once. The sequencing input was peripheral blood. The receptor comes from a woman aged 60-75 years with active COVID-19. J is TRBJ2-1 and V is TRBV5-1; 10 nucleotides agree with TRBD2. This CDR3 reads CASSPTSGIPDEQFF. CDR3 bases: TGCGCCAGCAGTCCAACTAGCGGGATTCCCGATGAGCAGTTCTTC.